This T cell receptor (beta chain) was profiled in a study of blood T cell repertoires in COVID-19. Study-level information: Sample material is recorded as cDNA or gDNA derived from T cells, B-cell-depleted T cells, or PBMCs.

The CDR3 is 14 amino acids. V shed 1 base and J shed 0 bases, with 7 bases lying between them. CDR1 is SEHNR and CDR2 is FQNEAQ in the germline V gene (reference sequence). The protocol was immunoSEQ multiplex PCR, while the TCRdb copy is restricted to in-frame clones and leaves out a portion. The repertoire has about 300,000 clones, about 83% of them found once; the top ten carry 8.5% to 9.5%. The V and J genes are TRBV7-9 and TRBJ2-7; weak D call: TRBD1 (5 bases). Sequenced input: peripheral blood. The clonotype originates from a woman in her forties or fifties who had recovered from COVID-19. This chain's CDR3 is CASSLEGVSYEQYF. CDR3 nucleotides: TGTGCCAGCAGCTTAGAAGGGGTCTCCTACGAGCAGTACTTC.